The entry that follows covers one TCR beta chain sequence. The data are from a study of blood T cell repertoires in COVID-19. Germline V gene data show CDR1 as LGHNA and CDR2 as YSLEER. This CDR3 is 16 amino acids long. Trimming took 1 base from V and 5 from J; bases not matched to a gene: 8. Libraries were prepared by immunoSEQ multiplex PCR; TCRdb keeps only in-frame clonotypes and omits some of them. This table holds approximately 390,000 clones, approximately 90% found once. This chain links TRBV4-3 with TRBJ2-5; 9 bases are shared with TRBD2. The sample comprised PBMCs or T cells enriched from blood (not recorded which). The receptor's source is a woman aged 50 to 65 who had recovered from COVID-19. In nucleotides, the CDR3 is TGCGCCAGCAGCCAAGTACCCGGGACTAGCATGGAGACCCAGTACTTC. Translation gives CASSQVPGTSMETQYF.